The 32 T cell receptor beta chains below were found in one sample sequenced in a study of cytomegalovirus exposure and HLA in healthy donors. PCR used 60 Vbeta primers and 13 Jbeta primers. Sequenced by immunoSEQ multiplex PCR; TCRdb stores in-frame clones only, minus some. The sample holds roughly 120,000 clones, about 8.5% seen once. The sequencing input was PBMCs. The receptors shown here come from a middle-aged man in good health and CMV-seronegative.

The rearrangement links TRBV30 to TRBJ2-2, with D perhaps TRBD2 (6 bases). Deletions cut 2 bases from V and 7 bases from J, with 11 bases between. Germline V gene sequence: CDR1 GTSNPN, CDR2 SVGIG (reference sequence). The CDR3 has 13 amino acids. The CDR3 protein is CAWSTSGVGELFF. The CDR3 coding sequence is TGTGCCTGGAGTACTTCGGGGGTCGGGGAGCTGTTTTTT.

The rearrangement joins TRBV7-9 to TRBJ1-4; a possible D gene is TRBD1 (5 bases). Trimming removed 1 base at V and 8 bases at J, with 11 bases between. CDR1 is SEHNR, CDR2 FQNEAQ, per germline (reference sequence). The CDR3 consists of 14 residues. CDR3 sequence: CASSLGGETEKLFF. For the CDR3, the DNA is TGTGCCAGCAGCTTAGGGGGGGAAACCGAAAAACTGTTTTTT. The full variable domain, in which reference TRBV7-9 and TRBJ1-4 provide the parts outside the CDR3, is DTGVSQNPRHKITKRGQNVTFRCDPISEHNRLYWYRQTLGQGPEFLTYFQNEAQLEKSRLLSDRFSAERPKGSFSTLEIQRTEQGDSAMYLCASSLGGETEKLFFGSGTQLSVL.

This chain uses TRBV19 with TRBJ2-7; 12 positions agree with TRBD2. Germline V gene lookup returns CDR1 LNHDA and CDR2 SQIVND (reference sequence). The V segment lost 7 bases and the J segment 2 bases; nucleotides outside the gene matches: 3. This CDR3 has 14 amino acids. The CDR3 is CASTPSGGAYEQYF. DNA for the CDR3: TGTGCCAGTACCCCTAGCGGGGGGGCCTACGAGCAGTACTTC.

A few counts support this clone. The chain couples TRBV19 to TRBJ2-6; a possible D gene is TRBD1 (6 bases). The CDR3 consists of 18 residues. V dropped 5 bases and J dropped 0 bases, with 17 bases sitting between them. Germline V gene sequence: CDR1 LNHDA, CDR2 SQIVND (reference sequence). CDR3 region: CASSSSTGPYSGANVLTF. The CDR3 DNA sequence: TGTGCCAGTAGTTCTTCGACAGGACCTTACTCTGGGGCCAACGTCCTGACTTTC.

This clone occurred a few times. This chain joins TRBV5-4 and TRBJ1-2; D call uncertain. The CDR3 is 15 residues long. The germline CDR1 and CDR2 sequences are SGHNT and YYREEE (reference sequence). V gave up 3 bases and J gave up 0 bases, with 12 bases separating them. This chain's CDR3 is CASSSGLKANYGYTF. CDR3 coding DNA: TGTGCCAGCAGCTCAGGACTTAAGGCTAACTATGGCTACACCTTC.

The chain carries TRBV11-2 and TRBJ2-7; 9 bases line up with TRBD1. There are 15 residues in the CDR3. Germline CDR1 is SGHAT and CDR2 is FQNNGV. V gave up 5 bases and J gave up 4 bases; unmatched junction bases: 9. The CDR3 DNA reads as TGTGCCAGCAGCATCACCGGGACAGGGTTATACGAGCAGTACTTC. Translating it yields CASSITGTGLYEQYF. Full variable domain (rest looked up from reference TRBV11-2 and TRBJ2-7): EAGVAQSPRYKIIEKRQSVAFWCNPISGHATLYWYQQILGQGPKLLIQFQNNGVVDDSQLPKDRFSAERLKGVDSTLKIQPAKLEDSAVYLCASSITGTGLYEQYFGPGTRLTVT.

This clone has just a few counts. The rearrangement uses TRBV30 and TRBJ2-5; TRBD2 matches 13 bases. Germline V gene sequence: CDR1 GTSNPN, CDR2 SVGIG (reference sequence). The CDR3 covers 14 residues. The V gene end was trimmed by 2 bases and the J gene end by 5 bases; junction bases not matched to a gene: 2. CDR3 in amino acids: CAWSRLAGGETQYF. CDR3 nucleotide sequence: TGTGCCTGGAGTAGACTAGCGGGGGGTGAGACCCAGTACTTC.

Details on this clone: Likely a read error: the CDR3 ends without its conserved phenylalanine or tryptophan. The DNA is left out, because the CDR3 cannot be placed on it with certainty; the CDR3 is given as TCRdb lists it. This chain links TRBV4-1 with TRBJ1-1. The CDR3 sequence runs 14 residues, both termini included. Per germline, CDR1 MGHRA and CDR2 YSYEKL. CDR3 residues: CASSQGRLKTEPFL.

This clone has more than one count but fewer than ten. This chain uses TRBV7-2 with TRBJ1-1; D is uncertain. V lost 1 base, J lost 4 bases, and 10 bases lay in between. The CDR3 spans 14 residues. The germline V gene has CDR1 SGHTA and CDR2 FQGNSA. Here the CDR3 DNA reads TGTGCCAGCAGCTTAGGTGCAGGAAGCACTGAAGCTTTCTTT. Residues: CASSLGAGSTEAFF.

The chain carries TRBV19 and TRBJ1-1, with D maybe TRBD1 (5 bases). Germline lookup yields CDR1 LNHDA and CDR2 SQIVND (reference sequence). This CDR3 has 15 residues. Trimming took off 1 base at V and 1 base at J, with 10 bases between the two ends. In DNA, the CDR3 is TGTGCCAGTAGTATAGCCTTTACAGGGAACACTGAAGCTTTCTTT. Encoded protein: CASSIAFTGNTEAFF.

This clone was seen a few times. The chain recombines TRBV6-5 with TRBJ2-1; TRBD2 aligns across 7 bases. Germline V lookup: CDR1 MNHEY, CDR2 SVGAGI. The CDR3 has 16 residues. J lost 0 bases, V lost 0 bases, and 2 bases had no gene match. The CDR3 loop is CASSYSSSGSYNEQFF. CDR3 nucleotide sequence: TGTGCCAGCAGTTACTCCTCTAGCGGCTCCTACAATGAGCAGTTCTTC.

This clone occurred once. The rearrangement links TRBV21-1 to TRBJ1-4. TRBV21-1 is classified as a pseudogene. The CDR3 loop spans 14 amino acids. The CDR3 sequence: CASSKDKEDEKLFF. CDR3 coding DNA: TGTGCCAGCAGCAAAGACAAGGAGGATGAAAAACTGTTTTTT.

This clone turned up a few times. For the CDR3, the DNA is TGTGCCAGCAGCCGTAGCGGGGGGGCAGATACGCAGTATTTT. Protein product: CASSRSGGADTQYF. The rearrangement uses TRBV7-3 and TRBJ2-3; 11 bases match TRBD2. Trimming took 5 bases from V and 4 from J; bases not matched to a gene: 2. The CDR3 runs 14 residues. Germline CDR1 reads SGHTA; CDR2 reads FQGTGA.

This clone came up a few times. This sequence joins TRBV7-8 and TRBJ1-1; D might be TRBD1 (5 bases). V gave up 5 bases and J gave up 0 bases, with 10 bases separating them. CDR1 and CDR2 from the germline V gene are SGHVS and FQNEAQ. The CDR3 runs to 14 residues. CDR3 sequence: CASSPQALNTEAFF. The CDR3 nucleotides read TGTGCCAGCAGCCCACAGGCTCTGAACACTGAAGCTTTCTTT. Supplemented by reference TRBV7-8 and TRBJ1-1, the full variable domain reads GAGVSQSPRYKVAKRGQDVALRCDPISGHVSLFWYQQALGQGPEFLTYFQNEAQLDKSGLPSDRFFAERPEGSVSTLKIQRTQQEDSAVYLCASSPQALNTEAFFGQGTRLTVV.

The CDR3 DNA sequence: TGTGCCTGGACCTCTATGACAGGGGCTGCCTATAATTCACCCCTCCACTTT. Residues: CAWTSMTGAAYNSPLHF. The chain is built from TRBV30 and TRBJ1-6; 8 nucleotides match TRBD1. V shed 4 bases and J 2 bases; nucleotides not matched to a gene: 10. The CDR3 totals 17 residues. In germline, CDR1 is GTSNPN, CDR2 SVGIG (reference sequence).

This clone turned up a few times. CDR3 residues: CASSLGTSGVDEQYF. As DNA, the CDR3 is TGTGCCAGCAGCCTCGGGACTAGCGGGGTCGACGAGCAGTACTTC. The chain carries TRBV7-6 and TRBJ2-7; 13 bases align to TRBD2. CDR3 length: 15 residues. The germline gives CDR1 SGHVS, CDR2 FNYEAQ. V dropped 5 bases and J dropped 5; count of bases not matched to a gene: 6.

The table lists this clone with a few counts. The chain employs TRBV4-2 and TRBJ2-2; the match to TRBD2 covers 10 bases. With V trimmed by 4 bases and J by 7 bases, 12 bases remained unmatched. CDR1 LGHNA and CDR2 YNFKEQ come from the germline V gene. The CDR3 covers 17 residues. The CDR3: CASSLWTSGPRGGELFF. CDR3 coding DNA: TGTGCCAGCAGCCTCTGGACTAGCGGACCTAGAGGCGGGGAGCTGTTTTTT.

The chain links TRBV19 to TRBJ2-5; tentatively, D is TRBD1 (5 bases). CDR1 is LNHDA, CDR2 SQIVND, per germline (reference sequence). Trimming cost V 5 bases and J 10 bases, with 14 bases left between them. This CDR3 is built from 12 residues. CDR3 DNA sequence: TGTGCCAGTAGTCATCCGGGCAGGGACCAGTACTTC. This sequence encodes CASSHPGRDQYF.

The gene calls are TRBV5-1 and TRBJ2-5; TRBD1 matches at 12 bases. J gave up 0 bases and V 4 bases, and 4 bases lay outside the gene matches. This CDR3 is built from 16 residues. CDR1 is SGHRS, CDR2 YFSETQ, per germline. CDR3 sequence: CASSGTGGLYQETQYF. CDR3 nucleotide sequence: TGCGCCAGCAGCGGGACAGGGGGCTTGTACCAAGAGACCCAGTACTTC.

This clone was counted only a few times. This sequence joins TRBV19 and TRBJ2-7; D is ambiguous. Germline CDR1 and CDR2: LNHDA and SQIVND (reference sequence). The CDR3 contains 11 residues. The germline V and J ends were trimmed by 5 bases and 5 bases, with 7 bases remaining between them. The CDR3 coding sequence is TGTGCCAGTAGTTACGCAGACGAGCAGTACTTC. This translates into CASSYADEQYF.

The rearrangement links TRBV25-1 to TRBJ1-4; 10 bases agree with TRBD1. Per germline, CDR1 MGHDK and CDR2 SYGVNS. The CDR3 extends over 13 amino acids. Germline trimming cut 6 bases from V and 8 bases from J; bases unmatched to any gene: 3. The CDR3 nucleotides read TGTGCCAGCAGGGACAGGGGGAAAGAAAAACTGTTTTTT. It encodes CASRDRGKEKLFF.

This clone has just a few counts. DNA of the CDR3: TGTGCCAGCAGCTTGGCCAGGTCGTCCGGTACTGAAGCTTTCTTT. It translates to CASSLARSSGTEAFF. The V gene is TRBV5-5, the J gene TRBJ1-1; the D is unclear. This CDR3 has 15 residues. Looked up from germline, CDR1 is SGHKS and CDR2 is YYEKEE (reference sequence). V was clipped by 0 bases and J by 5 bases, with 14 bases between them. The whole variable domain, remainder taken from reference TRBV5-5 and TRBJ1-1, is DAGVTQSPTHLIKTRGQQVTLRCSPISGHKSVSWYQQVLGQGPQFIFQYYEKEERGRGNFPDRFSARQFPNYSSELNVNALLLGDSALYLCASSLARSSGTEAFFGQGTRLTVV.

The chain carries TRBV5-4 and TRBJ2-3; the D gene is possibly TRBD2 (5 bases). Trimming shortened V by 0 bases and J by 5 bases, and 7 bases separated the two germline ends. The CDR3 consists of 13 residues. Looked up from germline, CDR1 is SGHNT and CDR2 is YYREEE (reference sequence). The CDR3 DNA reads as TGTGCCAGCAGCTTGGATGAGGGAGATACGCAGTATTTT. This encodes CASSLDEGDTQYF.

The chain couples TRBV11-2 to TRBJ1-1; D not resolved. Germline V gives CDR1 SGHAT, CDR2 FQNNGV. The CDR3 covers 13 residues. Between the trimmed V and J ends, which lost 4 bases and 1 base, there was a span of 7 bases. The CDR3 coding sequence is TGTGCCAGCAGCTCAAATAGGAACACTGAAGCTTTCTTT. This translates into CASSSNRNTEAFF.

This clone was observed a few times. The chain employs TRBV19 and TRBJ1-1; D is perhaps TRBD1 (5 bases). There are 13 residues in the CDR3. The germline gives CDR1 LNHDA, CDR2 SQIVND (reference sequence). V lost 10 bases, J lost 4 bases, and 16 bases lay in between. The CDR3 DNA is TGTGCCACATCGACAGTCAGAGGCACTGAAGCTTTCTTT. Translated, it gives CATSTVRGTEAFF.

This clone was counted a few times. This sequence joins TRBV15 and TRBJ2-2; 11 bases are a match to TRBD1. This CDR3 is built from 18 residues. CDR1 and CDR2 from the germline V gene are LNHNV and YYDKDF (reference sequence). V lost 1 base, J lost 3 bases, and 7 bases stayed unmatched. This CDR3 is CATSRGTGGKADTGELFF. The DNA for the CDR3 is TGTGCCACCAGCAGAGGGACAGGGGGCAAAGCGGACACCGGGGAGCTGTTTTTT.

This clone was counted only a few times. This chain uses TRBV27 with TRBJ1-5; perhaps TRBD1 as D (6 bases). The CDR3 loop spans 14 amino acids. V was cut by 7 bases and J by 6 bases, with 16 bases left in between. The germline CDR1 and CDR2 sequences are MNHEY and SMNVEV (reference sequence). The CDR3 spells CASTSWLGAQPQHF. The CDR3 nucleotides read TGTGCCAGCACCTCGTGGCTGGGGGCTCAGCCCCAGCATTTT.

This chain joins TRBV18 and TRBJ2-1; 9 bases match TRBD2. Per germline, CDR1 KGHSH and CDR2 LQKENI. The CDR3 is 15 amino acids. Losses at the gene ends were 1 base for V and 8 bases for J; bases not matched to a gene: 6. CDR3 sequence: CASSPRRGGRDEQFF. CDR3 sequence (DNA): TGTGCCAGCTCACCACGGCGGGGGGGCCGGGATGAGCAGTTCTTC. The full variable domain, with the rest looked up from reference TRBV18 and TRBJ2-1, is NAGVMQNPRHLVRRRGQEARLRCSPMKGHSHVYWYRQLPEEGLKFMVYLQKENIIDESGMPKERFSAEFPKEGPSILRIQQVVRGDSAAYFCASSPRRGGRDEQFFGPGTRLTVL.

The J gene is TRBJ1-4, the V gene TRBV5-1; D gene uncertain. Germline CDR1 is SGHRS and CDR2 is YFSETQ. The CDR3 length is 16 residues. The ends were cut back, 5 bases at V and 0 bases at J, with 14 bases in the middle. In DNA form, the CDR3 reads TGCGCCAGCAGAGGTGGGCTATCTGCAACTAATGAAAAACTGTTTTTT. This translates into CASRGGLSATNEKLFF.

V and J are TRBV19 and TRBJ1-5, with a tentative D call TRBD1 (6 bases). V dropped 4 bases and J dropped 6 bases, with 19 bases sitting between them. The CDR3 runs 16 residues. Germline loops: CDR1 LNHDA, CDR2 SQIVND (reference sequence). CDR3 loop: CASSSRLGGRFQPQHF. Here the CDR3 DNA reads TGTGCCAGTAGTAGTCGCTTGGGGGGGCGGTTTCAGCCCCAGCATTTT.

This chain links TRBV11-2 with TRBJ2-1, with 13 bases that match TRBD2. The CDR3 is made up of 15 amino acids. CDR1 is SGHAT and CDR2 is FQNNGV in the germline V gene. V gave up 1 base and J gave up 10 bases; unmatched junction bases: 4. For the CDR3, the DNA is TGTGCCAGCAGCTTAGGACTAGCGGGGGGTAGGGAGCAGTTCTTC. Amino acid sequence: CASSLGLAGGREQFF.

This clone was seen a handful of times. V usage is TRBV28 and J usage is TRBJ2-1; D is perhaps TRBD2 (5 bases). The V end lost 4 bases, the J end lost 10 bases, and 11 bases lay between the germline ends. The length of the CDR3 is 12 residues. Germline CDR1 is MDHEN and CDR2 is SYDVKM. The CDR3 bases are TGTGCCAGCAGTTCGGACTCTTGGGAGCAGTTCTTC. It is translated as CASSSDSWEQFF.